The sample holds many counts of the clone carrying this T cell receptor (beta chain). This record belongs to a study of CD8 T cells in ankylosing spondylitis. TCRdb itself ran the 5' RACE reads through MiXCR, one entry per CDR3 protein. The sample carries some 250,000 distinct CDR3 sequences, around 9.2% recorded once. The CDR3 is 12 amino acids. Per the germline V gene, CDR1 is WSHSY and CDR2 is SAAADI. The germline V and J ends were trimmed by 2 bases and 9 bases, with 8 bases remaining between them. This sequence joins TRBV10-2 and TRBJ2-1, with D uncertain. The sample was blood, either unsorted or a sorted T cell fraction (not recorded which). The receptor was derived from a male donor with ankylosing spondylitis or in good health (not recorded which). This CDR3 reads CASSEGEAEQFF. CDR3 bases: TGCGCCAGCAGTGAGGGTGAGGCTGAGCAGTTCTTC.